This TCR beta chain came from a study of blood T cell repertoires in COVID-19. The overall study: Spain, Italy and the United States supplied samples that represented acute and convalescent COVID-19. T cells, B-cell-depleted T cells, or PBMCs supplied cDNA or gDNA.

The CDR3 has 16 amino acids. V was clipped by 2 bases and J by 4 bases; unmatched bases: 9. CDR1 SGHTA and CDR2 FQGNSA come from the germline V gene. As processed by the authors: Amplification of reference gene primers provided the estimated nucleated cell counts. Sequencing used immunoSEQ multiplex PCR; TCRdb keeps in-frame clones, though not all of them. V, J and clone size are taken as reported in that table, and D and trimming were inferred from the DNA itself. The sample lists about 91,000 clones, 85% to 90% seen once, with 4.8% in the top ten. The specimen sequenced was peripheral blood. The chain recombines TRBV7-2 with TRBJ2-7, with 9 bases matching TRBD1. This sequence was found in a woman aged 80 or over with active COVID-19. The CDR3 coding sequence is TGTGCCAGCAGCTTACGACAGGGGGTTGGGTTATACGAGCAGTACTTC. It specifies CASSLRQGVGLYEQYF.